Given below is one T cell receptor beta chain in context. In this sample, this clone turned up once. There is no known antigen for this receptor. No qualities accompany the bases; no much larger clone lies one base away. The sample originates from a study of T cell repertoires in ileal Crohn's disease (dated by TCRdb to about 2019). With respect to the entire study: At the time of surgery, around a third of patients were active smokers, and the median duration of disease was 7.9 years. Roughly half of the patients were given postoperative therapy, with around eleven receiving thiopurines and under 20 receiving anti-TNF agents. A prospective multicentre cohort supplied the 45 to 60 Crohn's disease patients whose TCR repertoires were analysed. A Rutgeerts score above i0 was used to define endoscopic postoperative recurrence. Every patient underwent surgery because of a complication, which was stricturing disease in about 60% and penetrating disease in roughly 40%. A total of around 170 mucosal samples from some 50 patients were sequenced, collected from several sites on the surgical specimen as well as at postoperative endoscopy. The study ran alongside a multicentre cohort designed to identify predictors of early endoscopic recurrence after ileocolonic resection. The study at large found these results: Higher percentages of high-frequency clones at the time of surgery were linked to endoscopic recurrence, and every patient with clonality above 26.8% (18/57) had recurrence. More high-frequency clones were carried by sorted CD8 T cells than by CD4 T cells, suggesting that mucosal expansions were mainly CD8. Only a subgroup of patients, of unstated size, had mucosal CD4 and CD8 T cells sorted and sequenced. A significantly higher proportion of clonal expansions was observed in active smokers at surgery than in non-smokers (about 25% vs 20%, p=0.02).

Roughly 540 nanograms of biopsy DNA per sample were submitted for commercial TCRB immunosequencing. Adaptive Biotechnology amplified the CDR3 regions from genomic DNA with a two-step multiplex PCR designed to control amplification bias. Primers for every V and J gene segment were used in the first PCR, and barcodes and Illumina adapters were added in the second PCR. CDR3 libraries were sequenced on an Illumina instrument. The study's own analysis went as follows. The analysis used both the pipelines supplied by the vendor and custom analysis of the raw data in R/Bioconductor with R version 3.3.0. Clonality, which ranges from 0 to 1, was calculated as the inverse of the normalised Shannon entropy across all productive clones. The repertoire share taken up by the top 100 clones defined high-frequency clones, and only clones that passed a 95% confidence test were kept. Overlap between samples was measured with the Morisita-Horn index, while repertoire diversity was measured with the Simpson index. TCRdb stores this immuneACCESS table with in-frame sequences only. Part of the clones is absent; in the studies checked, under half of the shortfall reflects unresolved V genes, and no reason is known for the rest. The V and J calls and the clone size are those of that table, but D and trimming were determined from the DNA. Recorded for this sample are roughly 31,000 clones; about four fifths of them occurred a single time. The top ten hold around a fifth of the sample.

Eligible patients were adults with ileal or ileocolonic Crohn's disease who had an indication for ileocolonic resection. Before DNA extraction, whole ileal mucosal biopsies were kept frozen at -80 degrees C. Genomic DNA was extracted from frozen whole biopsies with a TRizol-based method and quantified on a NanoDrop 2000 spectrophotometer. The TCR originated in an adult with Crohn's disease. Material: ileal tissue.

The CDR3 region has the sequence CAWSVQQGVNSPLHF. DNA sequence: TGTGCCTGGAGTGTACAACAGGGAGTAAACTCACCCCTCCACTTT. The chain is assembled from TRBV30 and TRBJ1-6; the D region possibly corresponds to TRBD1 (6 bases align). V is reduced by 0 bases and J by 10 bases, leaving a spacing of 16 bases between them. CDR1 GTSNPN and CDR2 SVGIG were looked up in the germline V gene (reference sequence). From the cysteine through the phenylalanine, the CDR3 covers 15 amino acids. The kept DNA is CDR3 alone, 45 bases in frame from the first base.